In this sample, the clone carrying this TCR beta chain turned up once. Its antigen is not known. The sample comes from a study of OX40 agonist ivuxolimab in advanced cancers. Study-wide context: Patients received ivuxolimab, an intravenous treatment, every 2 weeks at 0.01 to 10 mg/kg. In three patients, partial responses were observed, one with hepatocellular carcinoma and two with cutaneous melanoma.

Study-wide points: Patients who responded partially at 0.1-3.0 mg/kg showed clonal expansion ranking among the lowest.

Germline assignment: CDR1 KGHSH and CDR2 LQKENI. The V end lost 3 bases, the J end lost 1 base, and 21 bases lay between the germline ends. The CDR3 runs 18 residues. Profiling relied on immunoSEQ multiplex PCR, and the TCRdb table lists in-frame clones only, not all of them. The table lists approximately 35,000 clones, 65% to 85% of them singletons. This clonotype was sampled from an adult with an advanced solid tumor such as melanoma, head and neck, liver or kidney cancer. This chain joins TRBV18 and TRBJ1-2, with D unresolved. This material consisted of CD4+ or CD8+ T cells sorted from blood, taken in a trial of the OX40 agonist ivuxolimab. This chain's CDR3 is CASSPSRAPIHVNYGYTF. The CDR3 DNA reads TGTGCCAGCTCACCGTCAAGGGCGCCAATACATGTTAACTATGGCTACACCTTC. Variable domain in full (rest from reference TRBV18 and TRBJ1-2): NAGVMQNPRHLVRRRGQEARLRCSPMKGHSHVYWYRQLPEEGLKFMVYLQKENIIDESGMPKERFSAEFPKEGPSILRIQQVVRGDSAAYFCASSPSRAPIHVNYGYTFGSGTRLTVV.